This is a list of T cell receptor beta chains from one sample in a study of CD4 T cells in relation to SARS-CoV-2 and coronaviruses. The method was immunoSEQ multiplex PCR; TCRdb's version includes in-frame clones alone and lacks a portion of them. The sample has about 55,000 clones, roughly 90% seen once. The sequenced material came from memory CD4+ T cells from PBMCs. Receptor source: a human donor in good health. The CDR3 runs from the conserved cysteine through the conserved F or W.

>TRBJ2-5|TRBV19
CAASARGSTQETQYF
>TRBJ1-1|TRBV5-1
CASSLAGGWAFF
>TRBJ2-1|TRBV7-7
CASSLLAGHNEQFF
>TRBJ1-1|TRBV5-4
CASSLYAGPMGEAFF
>TRBJ1-1|TRBV5-4
CASSSGGRANTEAFF
>TRBJ2-1|TRBV5-4
CASNTAGVGNEQFF
>TRBJ2-7|TRBV6-1
CASHPSGSSHEQYF
>TRBJ2-7|TRBV25-1
CASSPDRGLGEQYF
>TRBJ2-3|TRBV6-1
CASSDESGGVYDTDTQYF
>TRBJ1-2|TRBV6-4
CASSDQARPSGYTF
>TRBJ2-5|TRBV7-3
CASSLIDTSLAGVSQETQYF
>TRBJ2-3|TRBV3-1/TRBV3-2
CASSQGTATPDTQYF
>TRBJ2-1|TRBV28
CASMVGPRGSYNEQFF
>TRBJ2-5|TRBV5-1
CASSLATGGRETQYF
>TRBJ2-7|TRBV9
CASSVAPDTYYEQYF
>TRBJ2-7|TRBV2
CATKKGLAGYEQYF
>TRBJ2-5|TRBV5-8
CASSPDGGSETQYF
>TRBJ2-7|TRBV11-2
CASSLDRPSGRHEQYF
>TRBJ2-7|TRBV9
CASSVGTEPTYEQYF
>TRBJ1-2|TRBV18
CASSPAGDNYGYTF
>TRBJ2-5|TRBV10-1
CASSESGAGGRQETQYF
>TRBJ2-3|TRBV28
CASRLAGGASDTQYF
>TRBJ2-7|TRBV27
CASSLYGTSADEQYF
>TRBJ1-1|TRBV5-4
CASSLGRQVGEAFF
>TRBJ2-3|TRBV12-3/TRBV12-4
CASSLKVGPTQYF
>TRBJ2-7|TRBV5-1
CASSLFTFGAGGPYEQYF
>TRBJ2-7|TRBV3-1/TRBV3-2
CASSRRDSYEQYF
>TRBJ2-3|TRBV7-3
CASSYQAGGTDTQYF
>TRBJ2-2|TRBV5-5
CASIRRVDLNAGELFF
>TRBJ2-1|TRBV6-5
CASSYSQVNNEQFF
>TRBJ2-3|TRBV2
CASSERGLAVPDTQYF
>TRBJ2-5|TRBV7-9
CASSLASGREETQYF
>TRBJ2-7|TRBV28
CASSPRTSGSRYEQYF
>TRBJ2-5|TRBV7-8
CASSLQQGVGRREGETQYF
>TRBJ2-6|TRBV7-9
CASSLEGSGANVLTF
>TRBJ1-5|TRBV2
CASSGGVQPQHF
>TRBJ2-5|TRBV15
CATSREVGRAFETQYF
>TRBJ2-7|TRBV19
CASSLERSYEQYF
>TRBJ2-7|TRBV7-9
CASRHQKYYEQYF
>TRBJ2-3|TRBV11-2
CASSQGGFTDTQYF
>TRBJ2-7|TRBV5-5
CASSEPGLATYEQYF
>TRBJ2-2|TRBV24-1
CATKGTTNTGELFF
>TRBJ2-7|TRBV21-1
CASSRPGQGNEQYF
>TRBJ1-4|TRBV7-9
CASSRVNEKLFF
>TRBJ2-5|TRBV30
CAWSVGGKETQYF